One sample yielded the 22 T cell receptor beta chains listed below, sequenced in a study of blood T cell repertoires in COVID-19. Some clones are missing from TCRdb's copy, which holds only in-frame ones; the method was immunoSEQ multiplex PCR. The sample has about 370,000 clones, around 89% seen once; the top ten hold 3%. Source material: peripheral blood. Receptors originate from a woman in her twenties or thirties with COVID-19, enrolled during active disease.

The chain employs TRBV12-5 and TRBJ2-1; the match to TRBD2 covers 7 bases. V lost 2 bases to trimming and J lost 0 bases; unmatched junction nucleotides: 7. CDR3 length: 17 residues. Germline V gives CDR1 LGHNT, CDR2 FRNRAP. CDR3 coding DNA: TGTGCTAGTGGTTTGATGCAAGCGGGGCTCTCCTACAATGAGCAGTTCTTC. Translating gives CASGLMQAGLSYNEQFF.

CDR3 in amino acids: CASSSRISGNSPLHF. The DNA of the CDR3 is TGTGCCAGCAGCTCGAGAATCTCAGGGAACTCACCCCTCCACTTT. The rearrangement links TRBV11-3 to TRBJ1-6, with D perhaps TRBD1 (5 bases). Trimming removed 4 bases from V and 10 bases from J, with 17 bases in between. The CDR3 totals 15 residues. Germline V lookup: CDR1 SGHNT, CDR2 YENEEA.

The CDR3 loop reads CASSDDRDMEKLFF. The CDR3 DNA is TGCGCCAGCAGCGATGACAGAGATATGGAAAAACTGTTTTTT. The V call is TRBV10-1, the J call TRBJ1-4; D may be TRBD1 (5 bases). In germline, CDR1 is WNHNN, CDR2 SYGVQD (reference sequence). The CDR3 runs to 14 residues. V was trimmed by 6 bases and J by 8 bases, leaving 16 bases between them.

The CDR3 bases are TGTGCCTGGAGTAACACCTACGAGCAGTACGTC. It translates to CAWSNTYEQYV. The V gene is TRBV30, the J gene TRBJ2-7; no firm D call. Germline CDR1 and CDR2: GTSNPN and SVGIG (reference sequence). CDR3 length: 11 amino acids. Trimming stripped 2 bases from V and 2 bases from J, with 4 bases between.

The chain couples TRBV5-4 to TRBJ2-4, with 7 bases aligning to TRBD1. CDR3 size: 13 residues. Per the germline V gene, CDR1 is SGHNT and CDR2 is YYREEE (reference sequence). The junction had 9 bases not matched to a gene; V was cut back by 2 bases and J by 13 bases. CDR3 sequence reads: CASSFGQARSQYF. CDR3 bases: TGTGCCAGCAGCTTCGGACAGGCCCGGTCCCAGTACTTC.

The chain carries TRBV4-3 and TRBJ2-7; 7 bases agree with TRBD2. There are 17 residues in the CDR3. J was trimmed by 0 bases and V by 0 bases; bases with no gene match: 8. Germline values: CDR1 LGHNA, CDR2 YSLEER. The CDR3 here is CASSQDTGGFSSYEQYF. CDR3 in DNA: TGCGCCAGCAGCCAAGATACCGGGGGGTTCAGCTCCTACGAGCAGTACTTC.

V gene TRBV10-3 combines with J gene TRBJ1-4, with a tentative D call TRBD1 (5 bases). Germline loops: CDR1 ENHRY, CDR2 SYGVKD. There are 13 residues in the CDR3. V shed 11 bases and J shed 5 bases, with 15 bases lying between them. The CDR3 DNA is TGTGCCTCCAAGGGGCGAGGCAATGAAAAACTGTTTTTT. The encoded protein is CASKGRGNEKLFF.

This chain joins TRBV25-1 and TRBJ2-3; D might be TRBD1 (5 bases). The CDR3 consists of 12 residues. Germline assignment: CDR1 MGHDK and CDR2 SYGVNS. Trimming cost V 5 bases and J 8 bases, with 11 bases left between them. CDR3 sequence: CASSWPQGTQYF. The CDR3 nucleotides read TGTGCCAGCAGTTGGCCTCAGGGTACGCAGTATTTT. Based on the CDR3 plus reference TRBV25-1 and TRBJ2-3, the full variable domain is EADIYQTPRYLVIGTGKKITLECSQTMGHDKMYWYQQDPGMELHLIHYSYGVNSTEKGDLSSESTVSRIRTEHFPLTLESARPSHTSQYLCASSWPQGTQYFGPGTRLTVL.

J is TRBJ2-1 and V is TRBV19; 9 bases are shared with TRBD2. This CDR3 comprises 16 residues. Trimming at V came to 5 bases and at J to 0 bases, leaving 5 bases not matched to a gene. Germline CDR1 is LNHDA and CDR2 is SQIVND (reference sequence). CDR3 sequence reads: CASSLRLAVSYNEQFF. CDR3 sequence (DNA): TGTGCCAGTAGTCTAAGACTAGCGGTCTCCTACAATGAGCAGTTCTTC.

Concerning this clone: Distinct nucleotide sequences in the sample also encode this CDR3. The V gene is TRBV18, the J gene TRBJ2-5, with 11 bases aligning to TRBD1. Trimming at V came to 6 bases and at J to 5 bases, leaving 5 bases not matched to a gene. This CDR3 region has 14 residues. Germline-derived CDR1 and CDR2 are KGHSH and LQKENI. CDR3 coding DNA: TGTGCCAGCTCCAGGACAGGGGGCGAGGAGACCCAGTACTTC. Its translation is CASSRTGGEETQYF.

V usage is TRBV9 and J usage is TRBJ2-3; D might be TRBD1 (6 bases). Deletions cut 7 bases from V and 6 bases from J, with 15 bases between. The germline V gene encodes CDR1 SGDLS and CDR2 YYNGEE. The CDR3 extends over 13 amino acids. CDR3: CASGPLGADTQYF. CDR3 sequence (DNA): TGTGCCAGCGGACCCCTGGGGGCTGATACGCAGTATTTT.

This chain connects TRBV4-3 to TRBJ2-2, with 8 bases identical to TRBD2. The length of the CDR3 is 18 residues. Per germline, CDR1 LGHNA and CDR2 YSLEER. J was trimmed by 4 bases and V by 0 bases; bases with no gene match: 10. CDR3 DNA sequence: TGCGCCAGCAGCCAAGATCGGGCTAGCGGGCGATCCACCGGGGAGCTGTTTTTT. Translating gives CASSQDRASGRSTGELFF.

On this clone itself: This specimen includes other DNA sequences encoding the same CDR3. The V and J genes are TRBV5-1 and TRBJ2-2; 7 nucleotides line up with TRBD1. The CDR3 is 15 residues long. With V trimmed by 4 bases and J by 1 base, 4 bases remained unmatched. The V gene's germline CDR1 is SGHRS and CDR2 YFSETQ. The CDR3 nucleotides are TGCGCCAGCAGCCCGGACAGGAGGAACACCGGGGAGCTGTTTTTT. Translation gives CASSPDRRNTGELFF.

This rearrangement joins TRBV3-1 (or the pseudogene TRBV3-2) to TRBJ2-1; 15 positions agree with TRBD2. The ends lost 1 base at V and 0 bases at J; junction bases unmatched: 16. Germline assignment: CDR1 LGHDT and CDR2 YNNKEL (reference sequence). The CDR3 runs to 23 residues. CDR3 sequence (DNA): TGTGCCAGCAGCCAAGGCCTGCGATCCGGGACTAGCGGGAGGTCGGGCTCCTACAATGAGCAGTTCTTC. Its translation is CASSQGLRSGTSGRSGSYNEQFF.

V usage is TRBV6-2 or TRBV6-3 and J usage is TRBJ2-2; 9 bases align to TRBD2. Germline assignment: CDR1 MNHEY and CDR2 SVGEGT. With V trimmed by 2 bases and J by 4 bases, 5 bases remained unmatched. The CDR3 is made up of 16 amino acids. DNA for the CDR3: TGTGCCAGCAGTTACATAGCGGGGGAGAGCACCGGGGAGCTGTTTTTT. Amino acid sequence: CASSYIAGESTGELFF.

This chain joins TRBV5-1 and TRBJ1-2; the match to TRBD1 covers 7 bases. Germline CDR1 is SGHRS and CDR2 is YFSETQ. V gave up 4 bases and J gave up 2 bases; unmatched junction bases: 14. There are 17 residues in the CDR3. The CDR3 bases are TGCGCCAGCAGCCCCGAAAGTCCGGGACAGATAAACTATGGCTACACCTTC. This gives the protein CASSPESPGQINYGYTF.

The chain couples TRBV5-1 to TRBJ2-2; D uncertain. The CDR3 contains 15 residues. Trimming took off 5 bases at V and 0 bases at J, with 11 bases between the two ends. Germline CDR1 reads SGHRS; CDR2 reads YFSETQ. CDR3 nucleotides: TGCGCCAGCAGTTACAGACAAGCGAACACCGGGGAGCTGTTTTTT. It translates to CASSYRQANTGELFF.

This chain joins TRBV9 and TRBJ2-1, with D possibly TRBD2 on 6 matching bases. In germline, CDR1 is SGDLS, CDR2 YYNGEE. V was trimmed by 2 bases and J by 4 bases, leaving 13 bases between them. The CDR3 spans 15 residues. In DNA form, the CDR3 reads TGTGCCAGCAGCGTGGCCCATGGGGGGTACAATGAGCAGTTCTTC. Translation gives CASSVAHGGYNEQFF.

V usage is TRBV15 and J usage is TRBJ2-1; a possible D gene is TRBD1 (5 bases). Per the germline V gene, CDR1 is LNHNV and CDR2 is YYDKDF (reference sequence). V lost 9 bases, J lost 2 bases, and 8 bases lay in between. CDR3 size: 12 residues. As DNA, the CDR3 is TGTGCCACGAAGACAGCCTACAATGAGCAGTTCTTC. Its translation is CATKTAYNEQFF.

The rearrangement joins TRBV7-2 to TRBJ1-1; no clear D gene. In germline, CDR1 is SGHTA, CDR2 FQGNSA. Trimming took 5 bases from V and 0 from J, leaving 16 bases between them. The CDR3 is made up of 16 amino acids. The CDR3 here is CASSLWGEFMNTEAFF. CDR3 bases: TGTGCCAGCAGCCTCTGGGGAGAGTTTATGAACACTGAAGCTTTCTTT.

The chain uses TRBV4-3 and TRBJ2-1; a possible D gene is TRBD2 (5 bases). The CDR3 is 18 residues long. Trimming removed 0 bases at V and 2 bases at J, with 17 bases between. CDR1 is LGHNA, CDR2 YSLEER, per germline. The CDR3 region is CASSQDLGWELTYNEQFF. The CDR3 nucleotides are TGCGCCAGCAGCCAAGATCTTGGGTGGGAGTTAACCTACAATGAGCAGTTCTTC.

J is TRBJ1-5 and V is TRBV29-1; no clear D. Trimming shortened V by 4 bases and J by 5 bases, and 9 bases separated the two germline ends. This CDR3 has 12 residues. The germline V gene has CDR1 SQVTM and CDR2 ANQGSEA. CDR3 residues: CSVVGGHQPQHF. The CDR3 nucleotides read TGCAGCGTTGTTGGAGGGCATCAGCCCCAGCATTTT.